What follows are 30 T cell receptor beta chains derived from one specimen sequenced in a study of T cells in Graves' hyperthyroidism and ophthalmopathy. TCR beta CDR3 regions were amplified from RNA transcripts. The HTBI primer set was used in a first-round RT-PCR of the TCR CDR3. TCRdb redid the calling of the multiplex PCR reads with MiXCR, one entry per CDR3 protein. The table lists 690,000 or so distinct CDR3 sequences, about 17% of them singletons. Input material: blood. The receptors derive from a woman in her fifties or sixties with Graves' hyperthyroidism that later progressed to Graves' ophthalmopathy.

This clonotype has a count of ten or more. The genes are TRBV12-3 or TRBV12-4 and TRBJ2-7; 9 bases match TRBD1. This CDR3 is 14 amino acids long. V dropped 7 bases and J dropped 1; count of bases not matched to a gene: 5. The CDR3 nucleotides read TGTGCCAGCACACAGGGGGCACCGTCCTACGAGCAGTACTTC. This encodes CASTQGAPSYEQYF.

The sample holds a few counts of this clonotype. Here the CDR3 reads CASSLVGAANTGELFF. In DNA form, the CDR3 reads TGCGCCAGCAGCTTGGTCGGGGCAGCGAACACCGGGGAGCTGTTTTTT. The chain joins TRBV5-1 to TRBJ2-2; either TRBD1 or TRBD2 may supply D (5 bases each). The V end lost 0 bases, the J end lost 0 bases, and 9 bases lay between the germline ends. The CDR3 length is 16 residues. Germline CDR1 SGHRS, CDR2 YFSETQ. Full variable domain (missing parts from reference TRBV5-1 and TRBJ2-2): KAGVTQTPRYLIKTRGQQVTLSCSPISGHRSVSWYQQTPGQGLQFLFEYFSETQRNKGNFPGRFSGRQFSNSRSEMNVSTLELGDSALYLCASSLVGAANTGELFFGEGSRLTVL.

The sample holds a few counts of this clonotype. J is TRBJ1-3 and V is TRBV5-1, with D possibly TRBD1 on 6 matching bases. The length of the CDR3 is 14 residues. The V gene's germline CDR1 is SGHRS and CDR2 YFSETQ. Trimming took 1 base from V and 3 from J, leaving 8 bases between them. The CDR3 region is CASSLSGDGNTIYF. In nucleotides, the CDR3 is TGCGCCAGCAGCTTGTCAGGGGATGGAAACACCATATATTTT.

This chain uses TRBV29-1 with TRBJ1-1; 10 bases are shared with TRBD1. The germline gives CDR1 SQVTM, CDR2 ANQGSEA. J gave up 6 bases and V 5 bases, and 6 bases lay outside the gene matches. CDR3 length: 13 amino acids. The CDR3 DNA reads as TGCAGCGTTCCCGGACAGGGGGTCGCTGAAGCTTTCTTT. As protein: CSVPGQGVAEAFF.

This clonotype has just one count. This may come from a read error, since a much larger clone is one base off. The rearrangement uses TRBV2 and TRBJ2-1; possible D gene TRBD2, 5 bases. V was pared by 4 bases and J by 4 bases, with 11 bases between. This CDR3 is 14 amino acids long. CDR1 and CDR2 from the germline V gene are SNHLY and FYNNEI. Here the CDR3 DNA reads TGTGCCAGCAGTGCGGCTCGGGGATACAATGAGCAGTTCTTC. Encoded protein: CASSAARGYNEQFF.

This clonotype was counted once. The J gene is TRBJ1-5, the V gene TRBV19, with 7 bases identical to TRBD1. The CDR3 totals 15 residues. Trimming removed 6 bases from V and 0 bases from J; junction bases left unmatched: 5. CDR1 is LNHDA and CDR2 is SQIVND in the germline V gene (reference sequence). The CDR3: CASSRQGLSNQPQHF. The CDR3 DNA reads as TGTGCCAGTAGCAGACAGGGACTTAGCAATCAGCCCCAGCATTTT. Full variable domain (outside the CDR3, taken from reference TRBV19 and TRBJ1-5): DGGITQSPKYLFRKEGQNVTLSCEQNLNHDAMYWYRQDPGQGLRLIYYSQIVNDFQKGDIAEGYSVSREKKESFPLTVTSAQKNPTAFYLCASSRQGLSNQPQHFGDGTRLSIL.

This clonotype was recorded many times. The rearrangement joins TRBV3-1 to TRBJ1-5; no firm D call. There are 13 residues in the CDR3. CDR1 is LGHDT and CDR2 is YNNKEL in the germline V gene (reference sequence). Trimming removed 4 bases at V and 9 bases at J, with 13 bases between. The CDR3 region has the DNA TGTGCCAGCAGCCCATCAACCGTGGGGCCCCAGCATTTT. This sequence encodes CASSPSTVGPQHF.

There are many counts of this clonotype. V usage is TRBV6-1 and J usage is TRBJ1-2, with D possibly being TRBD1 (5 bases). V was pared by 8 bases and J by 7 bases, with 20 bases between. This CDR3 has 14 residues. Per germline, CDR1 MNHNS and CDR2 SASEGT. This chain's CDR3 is CASAPRGEGTGYTF. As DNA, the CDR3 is TGTGCCAGCGCACCCCGTGGTGAAGGGACTGGCTACACCTTC.

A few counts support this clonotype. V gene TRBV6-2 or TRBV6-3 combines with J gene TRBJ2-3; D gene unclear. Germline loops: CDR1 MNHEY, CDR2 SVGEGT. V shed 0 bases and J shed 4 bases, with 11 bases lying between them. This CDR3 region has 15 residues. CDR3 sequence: CASSYSPASADTQYF. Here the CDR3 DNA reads TGTGCCAGCAGTTACTCTCCAGCGTCCGCAGATACGCAGTATTTT.

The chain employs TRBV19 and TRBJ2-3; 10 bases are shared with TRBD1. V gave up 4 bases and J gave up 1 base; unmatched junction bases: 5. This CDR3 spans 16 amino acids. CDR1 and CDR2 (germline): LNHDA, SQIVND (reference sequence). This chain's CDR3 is CASSSRDRGRTDTQYF. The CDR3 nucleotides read TGTGCCAGTAGTAGCCGGGACAGGGGACGCACAGATACGCAGTATTTT.

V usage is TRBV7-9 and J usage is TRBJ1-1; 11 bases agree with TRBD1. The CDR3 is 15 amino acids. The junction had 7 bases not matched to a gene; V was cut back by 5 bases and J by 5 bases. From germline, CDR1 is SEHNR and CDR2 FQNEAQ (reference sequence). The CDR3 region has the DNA TGTGCCAGCAGCCCTGGACAGGGGGCGCGTACTGAAGCTTTCTTT. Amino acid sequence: CASSPGQGARTEAFF.

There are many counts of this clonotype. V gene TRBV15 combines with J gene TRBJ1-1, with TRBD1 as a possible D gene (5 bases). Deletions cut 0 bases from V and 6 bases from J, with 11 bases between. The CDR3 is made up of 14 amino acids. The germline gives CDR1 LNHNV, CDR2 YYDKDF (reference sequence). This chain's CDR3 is CATSRELRGPEAFF. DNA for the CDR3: TGTGCCACCAGCAGAGAACTTAGGGGACCTGAAGCTTTCTTT.

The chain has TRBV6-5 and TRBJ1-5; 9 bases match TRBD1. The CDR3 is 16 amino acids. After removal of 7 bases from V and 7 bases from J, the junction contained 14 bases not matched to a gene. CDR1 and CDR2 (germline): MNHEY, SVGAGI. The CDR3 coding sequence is TGTGCCAGCAAGTTTTTAACAGGGGGCGGCGGGCAGCCCCAGCATTTT. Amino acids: CASKFLTGGGGQPQHF.

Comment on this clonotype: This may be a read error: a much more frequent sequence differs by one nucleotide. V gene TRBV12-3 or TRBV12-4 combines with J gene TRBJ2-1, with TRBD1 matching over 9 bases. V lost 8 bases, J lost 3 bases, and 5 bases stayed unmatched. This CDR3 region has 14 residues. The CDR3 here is CASVGTGNYNEQFF. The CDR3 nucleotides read TGTGCCAGCGTGGGGACAGGGAACTACAATGAGCAGTTCTTC.

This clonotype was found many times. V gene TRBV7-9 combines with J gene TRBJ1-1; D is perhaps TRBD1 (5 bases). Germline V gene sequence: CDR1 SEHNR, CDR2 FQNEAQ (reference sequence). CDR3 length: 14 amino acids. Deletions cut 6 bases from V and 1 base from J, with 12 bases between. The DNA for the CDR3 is TGTGCCAGCAGTTTGGCGGGGGAGAACACTGAAGCTTTCTTT. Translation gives CASSLAGENTEAFF.

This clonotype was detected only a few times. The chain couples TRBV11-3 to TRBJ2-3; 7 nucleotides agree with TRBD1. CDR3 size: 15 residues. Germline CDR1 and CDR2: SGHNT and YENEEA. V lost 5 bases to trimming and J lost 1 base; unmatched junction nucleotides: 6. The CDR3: CASSDIGQGTDTQYF. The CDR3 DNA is TGTGCCAGCAGCGATATCGGACAGGGCACAGATACGCAGTATTTT. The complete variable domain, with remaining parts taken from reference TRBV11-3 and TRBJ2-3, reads EAGVVQSPRYKIIEKKQPVAFWCNPISGHNTLYWYLQNLGQGPELLIRYENEEAVDDSQLPKDRFSAERLKGVDSTLKIQPAELGDSAVYLCASSDIGQGTDTQYFGPGTRLTVL.

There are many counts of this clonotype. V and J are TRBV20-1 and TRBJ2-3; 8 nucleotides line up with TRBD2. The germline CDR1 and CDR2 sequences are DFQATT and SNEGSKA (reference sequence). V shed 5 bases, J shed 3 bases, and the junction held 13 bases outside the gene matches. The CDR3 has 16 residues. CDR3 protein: CSAYLSGAARTDTQYF. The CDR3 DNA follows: TGCAGTGCTTACCTTAGCGGGGCGGCACGAACAGATACGCAGTATTTT.

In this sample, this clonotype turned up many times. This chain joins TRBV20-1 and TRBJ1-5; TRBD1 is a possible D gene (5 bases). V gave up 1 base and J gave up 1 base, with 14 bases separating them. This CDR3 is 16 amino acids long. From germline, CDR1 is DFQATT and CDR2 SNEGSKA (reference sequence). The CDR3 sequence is CSARGGAGGSNQPQHF. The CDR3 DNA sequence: TGCAGTGCTAGAGGTGGGGCGGGGGGAAGCAATCAGCCCCAGCATTTT.

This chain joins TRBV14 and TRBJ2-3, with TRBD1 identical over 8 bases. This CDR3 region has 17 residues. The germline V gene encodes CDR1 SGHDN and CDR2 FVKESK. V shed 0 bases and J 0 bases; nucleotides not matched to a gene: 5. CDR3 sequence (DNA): TGTGCCAGCAGCCAAGATCTCTGGGACAGGAGCACAGATACGCAGTATTTT. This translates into CASSQDLWDRSTDTQYF.

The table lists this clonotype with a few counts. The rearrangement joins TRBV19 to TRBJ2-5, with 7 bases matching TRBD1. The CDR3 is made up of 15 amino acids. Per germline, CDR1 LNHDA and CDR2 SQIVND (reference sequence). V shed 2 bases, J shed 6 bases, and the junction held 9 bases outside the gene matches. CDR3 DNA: TGTGCCAGTAGTATAACAGGGGTAATGTTGAAGACCCAGTACTTC. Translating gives CASSITGVMLKTQYF. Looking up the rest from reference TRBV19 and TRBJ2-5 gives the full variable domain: DGGITQSPKYLFRKEGQNVTLSCEQNLNHDAMYWYRQDPGQGLRLIYYSQIVNDFQKGDIAEGYSVSREKKESFPLTVTSAQKNPTAFYLCASSITGVMLKTQYFGPGTRLLVL.

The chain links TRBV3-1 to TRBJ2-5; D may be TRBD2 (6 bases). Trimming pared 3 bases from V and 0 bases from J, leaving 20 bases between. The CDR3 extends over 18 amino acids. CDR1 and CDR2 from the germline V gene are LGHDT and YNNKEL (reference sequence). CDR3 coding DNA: TGTGCCAGCAGCCATGGCTTAGCGGATCTTCCTAACCAAGAGACCCAGTACTTC. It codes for CASSHGLADLPNQETQYF.

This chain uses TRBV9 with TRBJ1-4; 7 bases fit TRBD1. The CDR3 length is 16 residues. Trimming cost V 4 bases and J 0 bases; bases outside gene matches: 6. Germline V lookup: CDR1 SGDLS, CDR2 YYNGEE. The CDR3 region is CASSSNTGATNEKLFF. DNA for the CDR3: TGTGCCAGCAGCTCGAATACAGGGGCAACTAATGAAAAACTGTTTTTT.

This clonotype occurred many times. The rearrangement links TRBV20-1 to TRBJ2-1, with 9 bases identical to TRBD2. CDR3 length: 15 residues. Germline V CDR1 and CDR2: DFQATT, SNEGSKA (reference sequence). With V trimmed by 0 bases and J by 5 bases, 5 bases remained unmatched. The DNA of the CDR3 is TGCAGTGCTAGAGAAAGTCTAGCGGGGAACAATGAGCAGTTCTTC. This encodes CSARESLAGNNEQFF.

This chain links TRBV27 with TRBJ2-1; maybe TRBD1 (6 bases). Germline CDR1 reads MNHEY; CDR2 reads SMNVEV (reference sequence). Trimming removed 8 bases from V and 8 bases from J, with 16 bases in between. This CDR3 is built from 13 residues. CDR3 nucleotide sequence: TGTGCCAGCGGGCCTACAGGGTTCCATGAGCAGTTCTTC. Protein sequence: CASGPTGFHEQFF.

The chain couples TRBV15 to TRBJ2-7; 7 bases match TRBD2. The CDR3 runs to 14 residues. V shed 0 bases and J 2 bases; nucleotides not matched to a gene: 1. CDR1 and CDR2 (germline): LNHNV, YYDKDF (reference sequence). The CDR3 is CATSREGGAYEQYF. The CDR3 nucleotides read TGTGCCACCAGCAGAGAGGGAGGGGCCTACGAGCAGTACTTC.

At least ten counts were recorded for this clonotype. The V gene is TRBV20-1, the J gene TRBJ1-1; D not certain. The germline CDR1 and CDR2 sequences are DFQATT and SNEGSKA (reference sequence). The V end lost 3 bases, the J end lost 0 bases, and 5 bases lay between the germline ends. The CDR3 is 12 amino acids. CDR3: CSARGMNTEAFF. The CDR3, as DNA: TGCAGTGCTAGGGGCATGAACACTGAAGCTTTCTTT.

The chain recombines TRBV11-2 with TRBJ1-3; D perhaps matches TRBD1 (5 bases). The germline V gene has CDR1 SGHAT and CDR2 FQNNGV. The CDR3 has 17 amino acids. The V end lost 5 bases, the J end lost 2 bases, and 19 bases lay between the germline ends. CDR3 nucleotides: TGTGCCAGCAGCCCCATCTCCACGGGGACCACTGGAAACACCATATATTTT. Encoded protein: CASSPISTGTTGNTIYF.

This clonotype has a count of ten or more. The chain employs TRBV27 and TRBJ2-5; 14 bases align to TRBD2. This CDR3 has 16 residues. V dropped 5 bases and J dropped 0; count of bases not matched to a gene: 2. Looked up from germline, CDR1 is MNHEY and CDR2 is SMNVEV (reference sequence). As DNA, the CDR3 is TGTGCCAGCAGTGCGGGACTAGCGGGGGACCAAGAGACCCAGTACTTC. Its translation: CASSAGLAGDQETQYF.

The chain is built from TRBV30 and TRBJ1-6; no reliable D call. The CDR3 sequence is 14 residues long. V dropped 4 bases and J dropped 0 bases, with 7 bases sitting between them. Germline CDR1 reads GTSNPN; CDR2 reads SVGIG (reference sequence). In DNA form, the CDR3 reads TGTGCCTGGAAGGAAAGCTCCTATAATTCACCCCTCCACTTT. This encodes CAWKESSYNSPLHF.

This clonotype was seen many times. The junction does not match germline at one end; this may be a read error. Here the CDR3 DNA reads TGTGCCAACAGTCCTGGCGGGGAAGGAAGTGACACTGAAGCTTTCTTT. This sequence encodes CANSPGGEGSDTEAFF. The rearrangement joins TRBV2 to TRBJ1-1; D call uncertain. Per germline, CDR1 SNHLY and CDR2 FYNNEI. The CDR3 totals 16 residues.